These 28 T cell receptor beta chains were sequenced from one sample in a study of cytomegalovirus exposure and HLA in healthy donors (dated by TCRdb to 2015 to 2018). Libraries were prepared through the immunoSEQ multiplex PCR assay. For the multiplex PCR, a mixture combining 60 forward primers for TCR Vbeta segments and 13 reverse primers for TCR Jbeta segments was used. Not all clones reach the TCRdb copy of this immuneACCESS table, which keeps in-frame sequences only. Checked studies attribute under half of the gap to unresolved V genes and leave the rest unexplained. Present in this sample are 210,000 or so clones, 65% to 80% of which were seen just once. Together, the top ten hold 0.2% to 0.25% of the sample. The sequencing sample was made of PBMCs. The receptor set was obtained from a girl under 10 years old in good health and CMV-seronegative.

The V and J genes are TRBV14 and TRBJ2-2; 10 positions agree with TRBD2. The CDR3 loop spans 17 amino acids. The junction had 7 bases not matched to a gene; V was cut back by 1 base and J by 5 bases. Germline V gene data show CDR1 as SGHDN and CDR2 as FVKESK. The CDR3 coding sequence is TGTGCCAGCAGCCAAGCTCTAGCGGGAGCGGTGACCGGGGAGCTGTTTTTT. It is translated as CASSQALAGAVTGELFF.

This clone was detected only a few times. The V and J genes are TRBV7-9 and TRBJ1-6; TRBD1 matches 8 bases. The CDR3 spans 16 residues. Per the germline V gene, CDR1 is SEHNR and CDR2 is FQNEAQ (reference sequence). The J segment lost 10 bases and the V segment lost 5 bases, leaving 13 bases of the junction unmatched. CDR3 nucleotides: TGTGCCAGCAGCCAATATTCACAGGGGGTAGAATCACCCCTCCACTTT. Its translation: CASSQYSQGVESPLHF.

The J gene is TRBJ1-1, the V gene TRBV7-2; possibly TRBD1 for D (6 bases). The CDR3 totals 13 residues. Between the trimmed V and J ends, which lost 4 bases and 3 bases, there was a span of 9 bases. Germline CDR1 and CDR2: SGHTA and FQGNSA. The CDR3 region has the DNA TGTGCCAGCAGCTCCAGGGGTGACACTGAAGCTTTCTTT. Translated, it gives CASSSRGDTEAFF.

This clone has just one count. One end of the junction fails to match germline, which may point to a read error. The V gene is TRBV27, the J gene TRBJ1-2, with a weak D call TRBD1 (5 bases). Looked up from germline, CDR1 is MNHEY and CDR2 is SMNVEV (reference sequence). The CDR3 has 15 amino acids. CDR3 protein: CANSPRGEGLRGYTF. CDR3 DNA: TGTGCCAACAGTCCTAGAGGGGAGGGATTGAGAGGCTACACCTTC.

The CDR3 coding sequence is TGTGCCAGTAGTCACCACAGGGGCACTGAAGCTTTCTTT. It translates to CASSHHRGTEAFF. The chain links TRBV19 to TRBJ1-1, with 7 nucleotides matching TRBD1. Trimming at V came to 5 bases and at J to 4 bases, leaving 4 bases not matched to a gene. This CDR3 has 13 residues. CDR1 LNHDA and CDR2 SQIVND come from the germline V gene (reference sequence). The whole variable domain, remainder taken from reference TRBV19 and TRBJ1-1, is DGGITQSPKYLFRKEGQNVTLSCEQNLNHDAMYWYRQDPGQGLRLIYYSQIVNDFQKGDIAEGYSVSREKKESFPLTVTSAQKNPTAFYLCASSHHRGTEAFFGQGTRLTVV.

This clone was counted a few times. The CDR3 nucleotides are TGTGCCTGGAGGACTAGCGGGAGCTACGAGCAGTACTTC. Its protein product is CAWRTSGSYEQYF. The chain combines TRBV30 with TRBJ2-7, with 12 positions matching TRBD2. Germline CDR1 and CDR2: GTSNPN and SVGIG (reference sequence). The CDR3 is 13 amino acids. Trimming at V came to 3 bases and at J to 3 bases, leaving 0 bases not matched to a gene.

This clone has only a few counts. A junction boundary mismatches the germline segment, possibly from a read error. The CDR3 here is CASGDSDTNTGELFF. CDR3 DNA sequence: TGTGCCAGCGGTGATAGTGATACGAACACCGGGGAGCTGTTTTTT. The chain employs TRBV6-1 and TRBJ2-2; D is ambiguous. This CDR3 has 15 amino acids. Looked up from germline, CDR1 is MNHNS and CDR2 is SASEGT.

This clone was counted between two and nine times. The chain is built from TRBV27 and TRBJ2-7; TRBD2 aligns across 7 bases. Per the germline V gene, CDR1 is MNHEY and CDR2 is SMNVEV (reference sequence). The junction had 5 bases not matched to a gene; V was cut back by 5 bases and J by 4 bases. The length of the CDR3 is 13 residues. CDR3 residues: CASSLASGYEQYF. The CDR3 region has the DNA TGTGCCAGCAGTCTCGCTAGCGGATACGAGCAGTACTTC.

In DNA form, the CDR3 reads TGTGCCAGCAGACCCGCAGAGGCACCATACAATGAGCAGTTCTTC. This sequence encodes CASRPAEAPYNEQFF. The rearrangement links TRBV6-5 to TRBJ2-1; D is unclear. Looked up from germline, CDR1 is MNHEY and CDR2 is SVGAGI. V shed 6 bases and J shed 4 bases, with 16 bases lying between them. The CDR3 is made up of 15 amino acids.

As DNA, the CDR3 is TGTGCCAGCAGCGTAGAGGCAGGGAAAACCTACGAGCAGTACTTC. It encodes CASSVEAGKTYEQYF. The V gene is TRBV9, the J gene TRBJ2-7, with D perhaps matching TRBD1 (5 bases). CDR1 and CDR2 (germline): SGDLS, YYNGEE. This CDR3 is 15 amino acids long. The germline V and J ends were trimmed by 0 bases and 2 bases, with 12 bases remaining between them.

The chain links TRBV5-6 to TRBJ2-5; possibly TRBD1 for D (6 bases). From germline, CDR1 is SGHDT and CDR2 YYEEEE. This CDR3 is 12 amino acids long. The V end was cut by 3 bases, the J end by 4 bases, with 7 bases between. In DNA form, the CDR3 reads TGTGCCAGCAGCTGGGGGCCAGAGACCCAGTACTTC. This translates into CASSWGPETQYF.

The V call is TRBV5-4, the J call TRBJ2-5; weak D call: TRBD1 (6 bases). The CDR3 contains 13 residues. Germline assignment: CDR1 SGHNT and CDR2 YYREEE (reference sequence). V was trimmed by 0 bases and J by 5 bases, leaving 8 bases between them. The CDR3 here is CASSLGQGETQYF. As DNA, the CDR3 is TGTGCCAGCAGCTTGGGGCAGGGGGAGACCCAGTACTTC.

The chain carries TRBV18 and TRBJ1-1; D call uncertain. The length of the CDR3 is 13 residues. V gave up 5 bases and J gave up 2 bases, with 9 bases separating them. Germline values: CDR1 KGHSH, CDR2 LQKENI. For the CDR3, the DNA is TGTGCCAGCTCAGCTAGCGACAACACTGAAGCTTTCTTT. Protein: CASSASDNTEAFF.

This clone was detected once. The genes are TRBV10-3 and TRBJ2-7; tentatively, D is TRBD2 (5 bases). V was clipped by 3 bases and J by 0 bases, with 12 bases between them. The CDR3 sequence is 15 residues long. Germline CDR1 and CDR2: ENHRY and SYGVKD. The CDR3 reads CAISDPRGLSYEQYF. CDR3 DNA: TGTGCCATCAGTGATCCCAGAGGACTCTCCTACGAGCAGTACTTC.

V gene TRBV29-1 combines with J gene TRBJ1-1; D perhaps matches TRBD1 (6 bases). The germline gives CDR1 SQVTM, CDR2 ANQGSEA. CDR3 length: 10 residues. V was pared by 7 bases and J by 11 bases, with 14 bases between. CDR3 protein: CSASGTRAFF. The CDR3 DNA reads as TGCAGCGCCTCCGGGACACGGGCTTTCTTT.

This clone turned up a few times. The chain uses TRBV29-1 and TRBJ2-3; a possible D gene is TRBD1 (6 bases). V was pared by 4 bases and J by 4 bases, with 9 bases between. CDR1 is SQVTM and CDR2 is ANQGSEA in the germline V gene. This CDR3 is built from 12 residues. The CDR3 reads CSVAEGADTQYF. The CDR3 DNA reads as TGCAGCGTTGCTGAGGGGGCAGATACGCAGTATTTT.

The chain is built from TRBV18 and TRBJ1-2; a weak D match, TRBD1 (5 bases). Germline assignment: CDR1 KGHSH and CDR2 LQKENI. Trimming removed 3 bases at V and 11 bases at J, with 13 bases between. The CDR3 is made up of 12 amino acids. Here the CDR3 reads CASSPRDLRYTF. CDR3 nucleotides: TGTGCCAGCTCACCTCGGGACTTGAGGTACACCTTC.

The CDR3 DNA sequence: TGTGCCAGCAGCCGTCGGGACATCTATCAGCCCCAGCATTTT. Protein: CASSRRDIYQPQHF. The rearrangement uses TRBV7-8 and TRBJ1-5; TRBD1 might be the D (6 bases). This CDR3 has 14 amino acids. Germline assignment: CDR1 SGHVS and CDR2 FQNEAQ. Between the trimmed V and J ends, which lost 5 bases and 5 bases, there was a span of 13 bases.

This chain connects TRBV15 to TRBJ2-7; 12 bases map to TRBD2. CDR3 length: 16 amino acids. V lost 3 bases, J lost 1 base, and 4 bases stayed unmatched. Germline CDR1 LNHNV, CDR2 YYDKDF (reference sequence). The CDR3 loop is CATSRDGLAGSYEQYF. The CDR3 DNA reads as TGTGCCACCAGCAGGGACGGACTAGCGGGGTCCTACGAGCAGTACTTC.

The chain has TRBV5-1 and TRBJ2-7, with a possible D match to TRBD1 (6 bases). From germline, CDR1 is SGHRS and CDR2 YFSETQ. The CDR3 length is 15 residues. The ends were cut back, 4 bases at V and 7 bases at J, with 21 bases in the middle. The CDR3 region is CASSPIGQPYPEQYF. CDR3 DNA sequence: TGCGCCAGCAGCCCCATAGGACAGCCCTATCCTGAGCAGTACTTC.

The chain uses TRBV29-1 and TRBJ1-2; no definite D call. V dropped 6 bases and J dropped 7 bases, with 15 bases sitting between them. The germline gives CDR1 SQVTM, CDR2 ANQGSEA. This CDR3 comprises 12 residues. CDR3 loop: CSVTGGEVGYTF. The DNA for the CDR3 is TGCAGCGTCACGGGAGGCGAGGTTGGCTACACCTTC.

This clone has more than one count but fewer than ten. This chain joins TRBV29-1 and TRBJ1-2, with 8 positions matching TRBD1. Unmatched junction bases numbered 10, after V lost 6 bases and J lost 4 bases. The germline CDR1 and CDR2 sequences are SQVTM and ANQGSEA. There are 14 residues in the CDR3. CDR3 sequence: CSVGRQGQSYGYTF. The CDR3 DNA reads as TGCAGCGTCGGACGACAGGGGCAGAGCTATGGCTACACCTTC. Full variable domain (rest looked up from reference TRBV29-1 and TRBJ1-2): SAVISQKPSRDICQRGTSLTIQCQVDSQVTMMFWYRQQPGQSLTLIATANQGSEATYESGFVIDKFPISRPNLTFSTLTVSNMSPEDSSIYLCSVGRQGQSYGYTFGSGTRLTVV.

This clone has a handful of counts. The chain is built from TRBV6-5 and TRBJ1-4; TRBD1 matches at 9 bases. CDR1 MNHEY and CDR2 SVGAGI come from the germline V gene. The CDR3 contains 15 residues. Trimming cost V 6 bases and J 6 bases; bases outside gene matches: 8. This CDR3 is CASSHGQGLYEKLFF. The CDR3 nucleotides are TGTGCCAGCAGCCATGGACAGGGGTTGTATGAAAAACTGTTTTTT.

This rearrangement joins TRBV7-9 to TRBJ2-7, with 11 positions matching TRBD1. V shed 5 bases and J 7 bases; nucleotides not matched to a gene: 7. Germline CDR1 is SEHNR and CDR2 is FQNEAQ (reference sequence). The CDR3 extends over 14 amino acids. CDR3 nucleotides: TGTGCCAGCAGCCTGGGACAGGGGGGTAGAGAGCAGTACTTC. Residues: CASSLGQGGREQYF.

J is TRBJ2-2 and V is TRBV27, with D uncertain. The CDR3 is 14 amino acids. Germline assignment: CDR1 MNHEY and CDR2 SMNVEV (reference sequence). With 2 bases removed from V and 0 bases from J, the gap between germline ends came to 4 bases. CDR3 bases: TGTGCCAGCAGTTTAGGCACGAACACCGGGGAGCTGTTTTTT. Its protein product is CASSLGTNTGELFF.

The genes are TRBV9 and TRBJ1-2; D not resolved. Germline V lookup: CDR1 SGDLS, CDR2 YYNGEE. The CDR3 sequence is 14 residues long. Trimming took off 7 bases at V and 5 bases at J, with 18 bases between the two ends. Here the CDR3 reads CASALDASAYGYTF. Written as DNA, the CDR3 is TGTGCCAGCGCCCTAGATGCGAGTGCGTATGGCTACACCTTC.

This clone was observed a few times. The chain is built from TRBV5-1 and TRBJ1-1, with D tentatively TRBD1 (5 bases). Trimming removed 4 bases at V and 5 bases at J, with 21 bases between. The CDR3 loop spans 16 amino acids. In germline, CDR1 is SGHRS, CDR2 YFSETQ. CDR3 sequence: CASSPEIPGRDTEAFF. DNA of the CDR3: TGCGCCAGCAGCCCCGAAATTCCGGGGCGGGATACTGAAGCTTTCTTT.

This clone was seen only a few times. The V and J genes are TRBV4-1 and TRBJ2-3; TRBD2 matches 10 bases. Losses at the gene ends were 1 base for V and 3 bases for J; bases not matched to a gene: 4. Per the germline V gene, CDR1 is MGHRA and CDR2 is YSYEKL. This CDR3 is built from 16 residues. CDR3: CASSQAPAGGTDTQYF. The CDR3, as DNA: TGCGCCAGCAGCCAAGCTCCAGCGGGGGGGACAGATACGCAGTATTTT.